This TCR beta chain came from a study of blood T cell repertoires in COVID-19. Seattle's cohort entered during active infection and was followed longitudinally. This CDR3 is built from 17 residues. Germline trimming cut 4 bases from V and 4 bases from J; bases unmatched to any gene: 10. Germline assignment: CDR1 SGHVS and CDR2 FNYEAQ. Only in-frame clones appear in the TCRdb table, and some are missing; sequencing was by immunoSEQ multiplex PCR. The data contain some 200,000 clones, 84% of them seen just once; the ten biggest clones take up roughly 15%. The V gene is TRBV7-6, the J gene TRBJ2-5, with 12 bases matching TRBD1. The material sequenced was peripheral blood. This receptor was obtained from a woman in her sixties or seventies with COVID-19, enrolled during active disease. The CDR3 sequence is CASSSQPGQGAGETQYF. The CDR3 DNA reads as TGTGCCAGCAGCTCTCAGCCGGGACAGGGGGCTGGAGAGACCCAGTACTTC.